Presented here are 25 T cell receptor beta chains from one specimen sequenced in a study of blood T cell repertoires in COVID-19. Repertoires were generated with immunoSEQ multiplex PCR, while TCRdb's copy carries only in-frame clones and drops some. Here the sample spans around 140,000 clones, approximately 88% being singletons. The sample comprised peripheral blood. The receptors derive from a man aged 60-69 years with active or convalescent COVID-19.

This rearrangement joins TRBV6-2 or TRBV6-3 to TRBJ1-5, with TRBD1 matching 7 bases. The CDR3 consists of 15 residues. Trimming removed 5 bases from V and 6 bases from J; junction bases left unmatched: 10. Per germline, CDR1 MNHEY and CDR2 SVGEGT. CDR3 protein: CASSQGVLFVQPQHF. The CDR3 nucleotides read TGTGCCAGCAGTCAGGGGGTCTTATTCGTTCAGCCCCAGCATTTT.

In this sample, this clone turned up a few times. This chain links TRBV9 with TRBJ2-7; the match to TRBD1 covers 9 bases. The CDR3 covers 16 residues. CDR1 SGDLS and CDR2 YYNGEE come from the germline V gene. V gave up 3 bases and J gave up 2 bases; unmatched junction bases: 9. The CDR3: CASSADRGPGAYEQYF. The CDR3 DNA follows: TGTGCCAGCAGCGCGGACAGGGGTCCCGGCGCCTACGAGCAGTACTTC.

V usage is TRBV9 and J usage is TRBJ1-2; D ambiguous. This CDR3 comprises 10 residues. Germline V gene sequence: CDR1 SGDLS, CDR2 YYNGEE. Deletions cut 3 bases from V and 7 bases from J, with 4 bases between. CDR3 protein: CASSGAGYTF. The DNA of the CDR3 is TGTGCCAGCAGCGGGGCTGGCTACACCTTC.

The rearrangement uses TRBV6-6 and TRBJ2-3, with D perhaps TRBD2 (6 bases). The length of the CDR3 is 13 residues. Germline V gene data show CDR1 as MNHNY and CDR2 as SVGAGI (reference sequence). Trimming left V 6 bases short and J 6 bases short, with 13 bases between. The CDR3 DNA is TGTGCCAGCAGCTGGGACTCCACGGATACGCAGTATTTT. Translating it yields CASSWDSTDTQYF.

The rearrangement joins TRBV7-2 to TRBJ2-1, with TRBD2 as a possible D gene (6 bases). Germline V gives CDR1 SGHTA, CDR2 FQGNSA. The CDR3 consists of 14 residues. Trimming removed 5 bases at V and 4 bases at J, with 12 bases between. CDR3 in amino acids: CASSPLAKYNEQFF. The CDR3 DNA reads TGTGCCAGCAGCCCACTAGCTAAATACAATGAGCAGTTCTTC.

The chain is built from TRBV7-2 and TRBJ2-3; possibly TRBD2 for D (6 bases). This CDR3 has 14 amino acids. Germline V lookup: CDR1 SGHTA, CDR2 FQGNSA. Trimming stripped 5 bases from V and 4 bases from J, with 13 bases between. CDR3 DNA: TGTGCCAGCAGCCTGCGCGGGACTTCAGATACGCAGTATTTT. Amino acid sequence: CASSLRGTSDTQYF.

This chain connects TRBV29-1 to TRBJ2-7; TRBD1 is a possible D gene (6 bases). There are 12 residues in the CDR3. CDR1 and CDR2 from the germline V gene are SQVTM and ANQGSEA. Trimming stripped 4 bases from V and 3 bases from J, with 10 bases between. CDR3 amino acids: CSVGADSYEQYF. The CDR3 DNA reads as TGCAGCGTTGGCGCGGACAGCTACGAGCAGTACTTC.

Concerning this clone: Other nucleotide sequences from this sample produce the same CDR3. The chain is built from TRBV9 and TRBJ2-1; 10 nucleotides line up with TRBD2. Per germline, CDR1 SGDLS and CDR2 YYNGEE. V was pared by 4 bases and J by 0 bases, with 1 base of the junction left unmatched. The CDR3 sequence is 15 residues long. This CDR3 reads CASSPSGSSYNEQFF. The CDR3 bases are TGTGCCAGCAGCCCTAGCGGGAGCTCCTACAATGAGCAGTTCTTC. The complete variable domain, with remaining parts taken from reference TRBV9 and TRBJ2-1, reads DSGVTQTPKHLITATGQRVTLRCSPRSGDLSVYWYQQSLDQGLQFLIQYYNGEERAKGNILERFSAQQFPDLHSELNLSSLELGDSALYFCASSPSGSSYNEQFFGPGTRLTVL.

CDR3 coding DNA: TGCGCCAGCAGCCCGACCGGGACAGGGGACAGACAGCCCCAGCATTTT. Translation gives CASSPTGTGDRQPQHF. This rearrangement joins TRBV4-3 to TRBJ1-5, with 10 bases fitting TRBD1. The CDR3 is 16 residues long. V trimming: 4 bases; J trimming: 7 bases; junction bases outside the gene matches: 10. Germline V gene lookup returns CDR1 LGHNA and CDR2 YSLEER.

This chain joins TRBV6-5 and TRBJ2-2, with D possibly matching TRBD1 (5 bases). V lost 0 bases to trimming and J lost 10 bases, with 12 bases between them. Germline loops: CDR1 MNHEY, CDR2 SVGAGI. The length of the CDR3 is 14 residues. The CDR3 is CASSYSHRSEELFF. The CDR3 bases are TGTGCCAGCAGTTACTCGCACAGGTCCGAGGAGCTGTTTTTT.

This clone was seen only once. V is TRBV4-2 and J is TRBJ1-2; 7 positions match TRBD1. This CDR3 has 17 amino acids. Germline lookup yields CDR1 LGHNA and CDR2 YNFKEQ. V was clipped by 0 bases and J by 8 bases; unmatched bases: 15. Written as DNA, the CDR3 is TGTGCCAGCAGCCAAGATTCGGGGGACAGCAAGTTTAGAGGCTACACCTTC. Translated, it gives CASSQDSGDSKFRGYTF.

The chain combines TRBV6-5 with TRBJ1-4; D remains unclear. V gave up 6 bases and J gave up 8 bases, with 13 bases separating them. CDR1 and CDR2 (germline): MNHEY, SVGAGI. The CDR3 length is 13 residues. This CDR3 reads CASSLFGKEKLFF. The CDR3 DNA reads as TGTGCCAGCAGCCTTTTCGGGAAAGAAAAACTGTTTTTT.

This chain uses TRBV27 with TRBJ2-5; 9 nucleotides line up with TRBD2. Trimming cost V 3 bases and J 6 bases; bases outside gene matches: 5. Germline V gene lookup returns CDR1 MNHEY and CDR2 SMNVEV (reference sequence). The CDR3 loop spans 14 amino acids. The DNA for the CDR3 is TGTGCCAGCAGTTTGGGAGCGGGGGGAAAGACCCAGTACTTC. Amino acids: CASSLGAGGKTQYF.

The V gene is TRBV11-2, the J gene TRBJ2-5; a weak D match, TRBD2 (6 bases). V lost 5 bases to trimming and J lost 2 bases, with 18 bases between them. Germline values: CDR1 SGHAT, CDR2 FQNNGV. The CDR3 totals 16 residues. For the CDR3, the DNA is TGTGCCAGCAGCCCGTCCAGGAGGGGTGGACAAGAGACCCAGTACTTC. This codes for CASSPSRRGGQETQYF.

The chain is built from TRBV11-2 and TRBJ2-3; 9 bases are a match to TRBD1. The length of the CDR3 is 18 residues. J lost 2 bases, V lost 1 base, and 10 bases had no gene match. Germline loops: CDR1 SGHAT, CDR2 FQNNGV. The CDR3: CASSLGGAGTGLTDTQYF. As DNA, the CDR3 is TGTGCCAGCAGCTTAGGAGGGGCCGGGACAGGGCTCACAGATACGCAGTATTTT.

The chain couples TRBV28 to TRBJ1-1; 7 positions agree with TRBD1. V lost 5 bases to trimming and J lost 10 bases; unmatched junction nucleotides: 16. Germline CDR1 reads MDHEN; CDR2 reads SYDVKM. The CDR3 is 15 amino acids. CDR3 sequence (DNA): TGTGCCAGCAGTAACAGGGGTGAATCGCGGGTGGGAGCTTTCTTT. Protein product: CASSNRGESRVGAFF.

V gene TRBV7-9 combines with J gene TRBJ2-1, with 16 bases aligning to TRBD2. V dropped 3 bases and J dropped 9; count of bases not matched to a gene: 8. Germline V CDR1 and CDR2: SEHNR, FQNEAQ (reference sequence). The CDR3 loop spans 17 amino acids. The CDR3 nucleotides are TGTGCCAGCAGCTTCGGGGGGGGACTAGCGGGAGGGCGTGAGCAGTTCTTC. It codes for CASSFGGGLAGGREQFF.

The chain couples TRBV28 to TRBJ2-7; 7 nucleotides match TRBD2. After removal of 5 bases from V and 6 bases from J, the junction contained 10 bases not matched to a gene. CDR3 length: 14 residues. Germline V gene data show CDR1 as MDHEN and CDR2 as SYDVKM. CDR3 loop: CASSRPASGGEQYF. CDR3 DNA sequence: TGTGCCAGCAGTCGCCCCGCCTCGGGAGGCGAGCAGTACTTC.

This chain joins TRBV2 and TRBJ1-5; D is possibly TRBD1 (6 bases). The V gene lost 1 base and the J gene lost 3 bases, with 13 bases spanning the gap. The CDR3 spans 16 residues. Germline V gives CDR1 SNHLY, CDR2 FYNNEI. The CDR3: CASSEEGQLYNQPQHF. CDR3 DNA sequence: TGTGCCAGCAGTGAAGAAGGACAGCTTTACAATCAGCCCCAGCATTTT.

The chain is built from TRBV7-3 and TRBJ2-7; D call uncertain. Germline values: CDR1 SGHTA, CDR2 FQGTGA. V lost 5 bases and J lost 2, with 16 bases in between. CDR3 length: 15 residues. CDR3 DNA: TGTGCCAGCAGCGCATCCCCTTACATGACCTACGAGCAGTACTTC. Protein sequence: CASSASPYMTYEQYF.

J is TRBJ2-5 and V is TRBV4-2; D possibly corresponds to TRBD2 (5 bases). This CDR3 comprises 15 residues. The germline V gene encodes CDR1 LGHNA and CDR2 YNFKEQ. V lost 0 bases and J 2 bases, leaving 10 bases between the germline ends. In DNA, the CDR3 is TGTGCCAGCAGCCAAGAAGGACTCAAACAAGAGACCCAGTACTTC. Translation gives CASSQEGLKQETQYF.

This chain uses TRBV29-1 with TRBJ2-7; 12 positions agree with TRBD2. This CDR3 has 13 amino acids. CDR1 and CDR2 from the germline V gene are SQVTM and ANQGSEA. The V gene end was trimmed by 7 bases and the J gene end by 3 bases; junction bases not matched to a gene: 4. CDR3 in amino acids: CSASLAGGYEQYF. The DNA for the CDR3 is TGCAGCGCCTCACTAGCGGGAGGCTACGAGCAGTACTTC.

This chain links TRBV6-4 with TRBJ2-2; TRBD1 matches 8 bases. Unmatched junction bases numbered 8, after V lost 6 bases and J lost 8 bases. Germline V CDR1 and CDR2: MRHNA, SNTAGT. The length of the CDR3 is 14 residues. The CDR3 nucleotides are TGTGCCAGCAGGAAGACAGGGGACAAAGGGGAGCTGTTTTTT. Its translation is CASRKTGDKGELFF.

For the CDR3, the DNA is TGCGCCAGCAGCCTAAGAACTGTCGGCAATGAGCAGTTCTTC. It encodes CASSLRTVGNEQFF. The rearrangement joins TRBV4-1 to TRBJ2-1; D gene ambiguous. This CDR3 comprises 14 residues. V shed 4 bases and J shed 6 bases, with 13 bases lying between them. Per germline, CDR1 MGHRA and CDR2 YSYEKL.

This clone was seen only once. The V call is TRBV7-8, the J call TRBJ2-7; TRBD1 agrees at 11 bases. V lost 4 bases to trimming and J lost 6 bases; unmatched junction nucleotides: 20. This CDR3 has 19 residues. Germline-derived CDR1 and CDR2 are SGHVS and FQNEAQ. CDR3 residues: CASSSWTGGVVVSVGEQYF. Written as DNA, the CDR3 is TGTGCCAGCAGCTCCTGGACAGGGGGCGTAGTAGTCTCGGTTGGCGAGCAGTACTTC. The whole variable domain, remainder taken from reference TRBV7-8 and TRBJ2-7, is GAGVSQSPRYKVAKRGQDVALRCDPISGHVSLFWYQQALGQGPEFLTYFQNEAQLDKSGLPSDRFFAERPEGSVSTLKIQRTQQEDSAVYLCASSSWTGGVVVSVGEQYFGPGTRLTVT.